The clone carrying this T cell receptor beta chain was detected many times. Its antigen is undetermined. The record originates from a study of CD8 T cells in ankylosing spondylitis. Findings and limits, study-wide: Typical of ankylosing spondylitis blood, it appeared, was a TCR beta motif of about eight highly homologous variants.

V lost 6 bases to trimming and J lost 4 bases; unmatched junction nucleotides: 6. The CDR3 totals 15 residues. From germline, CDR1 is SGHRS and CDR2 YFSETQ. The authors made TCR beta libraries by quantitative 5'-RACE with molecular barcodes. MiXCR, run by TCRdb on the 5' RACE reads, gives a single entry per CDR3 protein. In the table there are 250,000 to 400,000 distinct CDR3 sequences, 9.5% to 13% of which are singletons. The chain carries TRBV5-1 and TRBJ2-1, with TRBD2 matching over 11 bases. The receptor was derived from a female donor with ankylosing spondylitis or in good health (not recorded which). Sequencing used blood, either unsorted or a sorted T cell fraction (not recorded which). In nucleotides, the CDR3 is TGCGCCAGCACTGGGCTAGCGGGGGGTTACAATGAGCAGTTCTTC. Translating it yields CASTGLAGGYNEQFF. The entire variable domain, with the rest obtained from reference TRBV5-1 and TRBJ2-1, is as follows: KAGVTQTPRYLIKTRGQQVTLSCSPISGHRSVSWYQQTPGQGLQFLFEYFSETQRNKGNFPGRFSGRQFSNSRSEMNVSTLELGDSALYLCASTGLAGGYNEQFFGPGTRLTVL.